This record concerns one T cell receptor (beta chain) sequence. From the 5' RACE reads, TCRdb called clonotypes with MiXCR, one entry per CDR3 protein. Among fewer than 450,000 distinct CDR3 sequences, less than 9.5% were seen once, and the ten largest hold roughly a sixth. Trimming left V 9 bases short and J 6 bases short, with 11 bases between. The CDR3 consists of 12 residues. Germline V gene lookup returns CDR1 MNHEY and CDR2 SMNVEV (reference sequence). The data belong to a study of T cells after yellow fever vaccination. Source: PBMCs, taken approximately 47 days after the first yellow fever vaccination. This sequence joins TRBV27 and TRBJ1-4; D is unresolved. This clonotype originated in a man aged 18 to 29 who received the YFV17D yellow fever vaccine. DNA of the CDR3: TGTGCCAGTGCACAGCGCTATGAAAAACTGTTTTTT. Amino acids: CASAQRYEKLFF.